What follows is one T cell receptor (beta chain) and its context. Looked up from germline, CDR1 is MDHEN and CDR2 is SYDVKM. The CDR3 is 15 residues long. Trimming cost V 4 bases and J 2 bases; bases outside gene matches: 4. The data are from a study of blood T cell repertoires in COVID-19. The authors' processing: It was from reference gene primer amplification that nucleated cell counts were estimated. Method: immunoSEQ multiplex PCR; TCRdb's copy keeps in-frame clones and lacks some. The V and J calls and clone size come from that table; D and trimming were worked out from the DNA. The sample carries about 100,000 clones, around 87% recorded once.

This TCR came from a woman aged 50 to 65 with COVID-19, enrolled during active disease. The sequencing input was peripheral blood. The chain couples TRBV28 to TRBJ2-7, with TRBD1 matching 11 bases. The CDR3 loop is CASSSPGQGAYEQYF. CDR3 sequence (DNA): TGTGCCAGCAGTTCCCCGGGACAGGGGGCCTACGAGCAGTACTTC.